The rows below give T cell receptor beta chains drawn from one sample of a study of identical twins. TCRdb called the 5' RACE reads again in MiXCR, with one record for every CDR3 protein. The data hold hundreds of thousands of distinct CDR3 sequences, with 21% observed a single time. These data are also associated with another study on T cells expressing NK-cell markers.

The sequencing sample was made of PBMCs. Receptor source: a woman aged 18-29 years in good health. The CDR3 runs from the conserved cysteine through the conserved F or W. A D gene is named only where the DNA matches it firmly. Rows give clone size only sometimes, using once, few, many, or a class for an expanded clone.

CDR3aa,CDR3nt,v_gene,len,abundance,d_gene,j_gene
CSARTGDYGYTF,TGCAGCGCCCGGACAGGCGACTATGGCTACACCTTC,TRBV29-1,12,many,TRBD1,TRBJ1-2
CSAGGGANSGVQFF,TGCAGTGCAGGCGGGGGGGCCAATAGTGGTGTTCAGTTCTTC,TRBV20-1,14,few,TRBD2,TRBJ2-1
CASSSSDGFVYGYTF,TGCGCCAGCAGTTCTTCCGACGGTTTTGTCTATGGCTACACCTTC,TRBV5-1,15,few,.,TRBJ1-2
CASSSGDSRETQYF,TGCGCCAGCAGCTCTGGGGACTCAAGAGAGACCCAGTACTTC,TRBV10-2,14,few,.,TRBJ2-5
CAITFPPYGYTF,TGTGCCATTACTTTTCCCCCCTATGGCTACACCTTC,TRBV9,12,.,.,TRBJ1-2
CASSLAPNGDTQYF,TGTGCCAGCAGTTTAGCGCCGAATGGAGATACGCAGTATTTT,TRBV12-3/TRBV12-4,14,few,.,TRBJ2-3
CASSLLVGIARDRNEQFF,TGTGCCAGCAGTTTGCTCGTCGGGATAGCCCGGGACAGGAATGAGCAGTTCTTC,TRBV12-3/TRBV12-4,18,.,TRBD1,TRBJ2-1
CASRSAGTGINEQYF,TGTGCCAGCAGATCCGCCGGGACAGGGATCAACGAGCAGTACTTC,TRBV6-2/TRBV6-3,15,.,TRBD1,TRBJ2-7
CSVPPRGLNEQFF,TGCAGTGTCCCGCCCCGGGGTCTCAATGAGCAGTTCTTC,TRBV20-1,13,few,.,TRBJ2-1
CSAPAPGDYEQYF,TGCAGTGCACCTGCACCCGGGGACTACGAGCAGTACTTC,TRBV20-1,13,.,.,TRBJ2-7
CAISVNGVQETQYF,TGTGCCATCAGTGTGAATGGGGTACAAGAGACCCAGTACTTC,TRBV10-3,14,.,.,TRBJ2-5
CASSLSSGIADTQYF,TGTGCCAGCAGCTTATCGAGCGGGATTGCAGATACGCAGTATTTT,TRBV7-2,15,few,TRBD2,TRBJ2-3
CAWSETGGGQPQHF,TGTGCCTGGAGTGAGACAGGGGGCGGCCAGCCCCAGCATTTT,TRBV30,14,few,TRBD1,TRBJ1-5
CASSPRGLAGLNTGELFF,TGTGCCAGCAGTCCTCGAGGACTAGCGGGGCTGAACACCGGGGAGCTGTTTTTT,TRBV12-3/TRBV12-4,18,once,TRBD2,TRBJ2-2
CASSLSREDTQYF,TGTGCCAGCAGCTTAAGCAGGGAGGATACGCAGTATTTT,TRBV7-3,13,many,.,TRBJ2-3
CASSPTENTEAFF,TGTGCCAGCAGTCCCACAGAGAACACTGAAGCTTTCTTT,TRBV18,13,many,.,TRBJ1-1
CATSSGGLPSYNEQFF,TGTGCCACCAGCTCGGGGGGTCTTCCTTCCTACAATGAGCAGTTCTTC,TRBV15,16,.,TRBD2,TRBJ2-1
CASKQVGRTYEQYF,TGTGCCAGCAAACAGGTGGGCAGGACCTACGAGCAGTACTTC,TRBV6-2/TRBV6-3,14,.,.,TRBJ2-7
CASSLQIKGDTQYF,TGTGCCAGCAGCTTGCAAATTAAGGGAGATACGCAGTATTTT,TRBV7-2,14,.,.,TRBJ2-3
CASSSHETGGAGSPLHF,TGTGCCAGCAGCTCGCATGAAACAGGGGGCGCCGGTTCACCCCTCCACTTT,TRBV7-9,17,medium-sized,TRBD1,TRBJ1-6
CATPGTATGELFF,TGTGCCACCCCCGGCACCGCGACCGGGGAGCTGTTTTTT,TRBV10-3,13,.,.,TRBJ2-2